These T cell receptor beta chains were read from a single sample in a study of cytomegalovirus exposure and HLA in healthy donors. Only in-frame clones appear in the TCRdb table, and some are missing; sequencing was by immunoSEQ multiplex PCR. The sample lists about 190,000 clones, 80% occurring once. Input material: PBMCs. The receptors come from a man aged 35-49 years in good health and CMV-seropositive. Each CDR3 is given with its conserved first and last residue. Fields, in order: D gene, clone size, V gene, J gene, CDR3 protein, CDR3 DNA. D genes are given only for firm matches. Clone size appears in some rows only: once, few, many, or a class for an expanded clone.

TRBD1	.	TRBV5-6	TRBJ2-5	CASSFSGQGRETQYF	TGTGCCAGCAGCTTCTCGGGACAGGGAAGGGAGACCCAGTACTTC
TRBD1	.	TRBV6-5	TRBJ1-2	CASSYGHRGRDGYTF	TGTGCCAGCAGTTACGGGCACAGGGGACGGGATGGCTACACCTTC
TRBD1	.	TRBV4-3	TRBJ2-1	CASSQVGGQGNIGSYNEQFF	TGCGCCAGCAGCCAAGTTGGAGGACAGGGGAATATAGGCTCCTACAATGAGCAGTTCTTC
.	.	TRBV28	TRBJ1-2	CASSLYSGTMGGGYTF	TGTGCCAGCAGTCTTTACTCCGGGACGATGGGAGGGGGCTACACCTTC
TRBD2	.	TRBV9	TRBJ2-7	CASSVAGLAETYEQYF	TGTGCCAGCAGCGTAGCTGGTCTAGCGGAAACCTACGAGCAGTACTTC
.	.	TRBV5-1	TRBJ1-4	CASSLADRTTNEKLFF	TGCGCCAGCAGCTTGGCAGACAGAACAACTAATGAAAAACTGTTTTTT
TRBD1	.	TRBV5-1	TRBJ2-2	CASSPGTGYGGELFF	TGCGCCAGCAGCCCGGGGACAGGGTACGGCGGGGAGCTGTTTTTT
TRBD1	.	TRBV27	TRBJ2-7	CATLSGTGKYEQYF	TGTGCCACCCTCTCCGGGACAGGGAAATACGAGCAGTACTTC
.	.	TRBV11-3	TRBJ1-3	CASSQTTGNTIYF	TGTGCCAGCAGCCAGACAACTGGAAACACCATATATTTT
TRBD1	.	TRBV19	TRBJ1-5	CASEGAGGNQPQHF	TGTGCCAGCGAGGGGGCCGGGGGCAATCAGCCCCAGCATTTT
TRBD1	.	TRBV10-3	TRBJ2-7	CATGQGTDEQYF	TGTGCCACAGGACAGGGTACCGACGAGCAGTACTTC
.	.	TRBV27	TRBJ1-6	CASSFNSLELYNSPLHF	TGTGCCAGCAGTTTTAACTCTCTGGAGCTTTATAATTCACCCCTCCACTTT
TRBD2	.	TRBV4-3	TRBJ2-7	CASSLKVGRYEQYF	TGCGCCAGCAGCTTAAAAGTCGGGAGGTACGAGCAGTACTTC
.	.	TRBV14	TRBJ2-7	CASSPAGQAEQYF	TGTGCCAGCAGCCCTGCCGGCCAGGCCGAGCAGTACTTC
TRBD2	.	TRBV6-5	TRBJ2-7	CASTSSGGRYEQYF	TGTGCCAGCACCTCTAGCGGGGGGCGGTACGAGCAGTACTTC
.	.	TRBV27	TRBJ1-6	CASSRSASPLHF	TGTGCCAGCAGTCGCAGCGCCTCACCCCTCCACTTT
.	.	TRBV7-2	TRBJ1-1	CASSLMQGGTEAFF	TGTGCCAGCAGCTTAATGCAGGGTGGGACTGAAGCTTTCTTT
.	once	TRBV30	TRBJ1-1	CAWHDRRGTEAFF	TGTGCCTGGCATGACAGGCGCGGCACTGAAGCTTTCTTT
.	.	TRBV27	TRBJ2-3	CASSVGLSTDTQYF	TGTGCCAGCAGTGTCGGACTTAGCACAGATACGCAGTATTTT
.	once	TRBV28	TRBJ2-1	CASSPTGRQFF	TGTGCCAGCAGTCCAACGGGAAGGCAGTTCTTC
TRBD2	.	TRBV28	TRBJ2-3	CASSFVSPWTSAAWRSTDTQYF	TGTGCCAGCAGTTTTGTTTCCCCCTGGACTAGCGCAGCATGGAGATCCACAGATACGCAGTATTTT
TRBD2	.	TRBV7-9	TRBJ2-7	CASSLASGGNYEQYF	TGTGCCAGCAGCTTAGCCAGCGGGGGGAATTACGAGCAGTACTTC
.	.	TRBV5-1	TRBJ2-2	CASSLIYDRPLRGELFF	TGCGCCAGCAGCTTGATTTACGACAGGCCTCTGAGGGGGGAGCTGTTTTTT
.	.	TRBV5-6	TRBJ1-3	CASSLVLGASGNTIYF	TGTGCCAGCAGCTTGGTTTTGGGGGCATCTGGAAACACCATATATTTT
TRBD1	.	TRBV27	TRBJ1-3	CASSSTGTGGFSGNTIYF	TGTGCCAGCAGTTCGACCGGGACAGGGGGATTCTCTGGAAACACCATATATTTT
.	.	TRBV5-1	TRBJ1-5	CASSLDGGQIQPQHF	TGCGCCAGCAGCTTGGATGGCGGACAGATACAGCCCCAGCATTTT
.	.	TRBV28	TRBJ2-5	CASSFFGQETQYF	TGTGCCAGCAGTTTCTTCGGCCAAGAGACCCAGTACTTC
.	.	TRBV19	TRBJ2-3	CASSITGTDTQYF	TGTGCCAGTAGTATTACAGGCACAGATACGCAGTATTTT
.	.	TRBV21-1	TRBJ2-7	CASSSGSSSYEQYF	TGTGCCAGCAGCTCCGGGTCTAGCTCCTACGAGCAGTACTTC
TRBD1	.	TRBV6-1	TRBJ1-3	CASSPRQGAGNTIYF	TGTGCCAGCAGTCCCCGACAGGGTGCAGGAAACACCATATATTTT
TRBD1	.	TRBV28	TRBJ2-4	CASSPPGTGIPGNIQYF	TGTGCCAGCAGTCCCCCCGGGACAGGGATCCCAGGAAACATTCAGTACTTC
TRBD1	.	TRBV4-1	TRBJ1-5	CASSRTGDNQPQHF	TGCGCCAGCAGCCGGACAGGGGACAATCAGCCCCAGCATTTT
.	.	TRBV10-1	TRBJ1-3	CASSEESGNTIYF	TGCGCCAGCAGTGAGGAGTCTGGAAACACCATATATTTT
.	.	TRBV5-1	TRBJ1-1	CASSLAGRNTEAFF	TGCGCCAGCAGCTTAGCAGGTCGGAACACTGAAGCTTTCTTT
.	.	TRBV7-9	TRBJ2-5	CASRTREETQYF	TGTGCCAGCAGGACTAGGGAAGAGACCCAGTACTTC
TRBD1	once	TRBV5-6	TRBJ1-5	CASTQSQGAWGNQPQHF	TGTGCCAGCACCCAATCCCAGGGGGCGTGGGGCAATCAGCCCCAGCATTTT
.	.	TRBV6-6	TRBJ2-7	CASTPPRQSSYEQYF	TGTGCCAGCACCCCCCCGAGGCAGAGCTCCTACGAGCAGTACTTC
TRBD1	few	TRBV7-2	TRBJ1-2	CASSYAWDRGFPSNYGYTF	TGTGCCAGCAGCTACGCCTGGGACAGGGGTTTCCCTTCTAACTATGGCTACACCTTC
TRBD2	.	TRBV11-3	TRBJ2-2	CASSLLAGGTNTGELFF	TGTGCCAGCAGCTTACTAGCGGGGGGTACGAACACCGGGGAGCTGTTTTTT
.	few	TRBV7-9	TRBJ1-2	CASSPRQVNPQGYTF	TGTGCCAGCAGCCCCAGGCAGGTCAATCCCCAGGGCTACACCTTC
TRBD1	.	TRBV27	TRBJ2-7	CASSFYQGANEQYF	TGTGCCAGCAGTTTTTATCAGGGGGCCAACGAGCAGTACTTC
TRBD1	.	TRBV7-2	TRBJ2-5	CASSLVGTGLQETQYF	TGTGCCAGCAGCTTAGTTGGGACAGGGCTGCAAGAGACCCAGTACTTC
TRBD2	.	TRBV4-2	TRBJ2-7	CASSATREGNEQYF	TGTGCCAGCTCAGCCACCAGGGAGGGGAACGAGCAGTACTTC
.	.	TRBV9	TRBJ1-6	CASSVFGERSPLHF	TGTGCCAGCAGCGTATTCGGGGAACGCTCACCCCTCCACTTT
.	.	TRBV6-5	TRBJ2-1	CASSYSGSSYNEQFF	TGTGCCAGCAGTTACTCGGGGAGCTCCTACAATGAGCAGTTCTTC
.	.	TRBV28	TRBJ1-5	CASSAQGLTYQPQHF	TGTGCCAGCAGTGCACAGGGATTAACTTATCAGCCCCAGCATTTT
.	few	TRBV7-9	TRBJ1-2	CASSSEVHYGYTF	TGTGCCAGCAGCTCCGAGGTTCACTATGGCTACACCTTC
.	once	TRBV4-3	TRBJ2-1	CASSPEVQNNEQFF	TGCGCCAGCAGCCCCGAAGTGCAGAACAATGAGCAGTTCTTC
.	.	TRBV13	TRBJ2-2	CASSLGQPTGELFF	TGTGCCAGCAGCCTTGGACAGCCCACCGGGGAGCTGTTTTTT
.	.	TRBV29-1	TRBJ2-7	CSVATASYEQYF	TGCAGCGTGGCCACAGCCTCCTACGAGCAGTACTTC
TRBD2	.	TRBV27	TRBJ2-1	CASRLSGRYNEQFF	TGTGCCAGCAGGCTTAGCGGGAGGTACAATGAGCAGTTCTTC
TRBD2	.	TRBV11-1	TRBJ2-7	CASSLVRGGMDEQYF	TGTGCCAGCAGCTTAGTGCGGGGGGGCATGGACGAGCAGTACTTC
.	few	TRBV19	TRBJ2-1	CASSIDPSSWNEQFF	TGTGCCAGTAGTATAGATCCTAGCTCGTGGAATGAGCAGTTCTTC
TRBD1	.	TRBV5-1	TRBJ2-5	CASSQGGQGAWETQYF	TGCGCCAGCAGCCAGGGCGGACAGGGGGCTTGGGAGACCCAGTACTTC
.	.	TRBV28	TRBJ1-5	CASSPTTVTRNQPQHF	TGTGCCAGCAGTCCGACGACAGTCACGAGGAATCAGCCCCAGCATTTT